This T cell receptor beta chain derives from a study of shared clonotypes between healthy human individuals (dated by TCRdb to 2019 to 2021). About the investigation overall: A couple of women and a few men aged 18 to 49 years were included in the cohort. For each donor, CD4 naive and CD4 memory were each given three plates, CD8 naive was given two plates, and CD8 memory was given one plate. To estimate repertoire size and how much clonotype sharing occurs between individuals, the study deeply sequenced the blood TCR repertoires of five healthy adults. To increase sequencing depth and limit assay-specific biases, TCR repertoire library preparation and sequencing were carried out by different laboratories using diverse techniques. Per donor, leukapheresis produced somewhere between about 0.9 and 9.5 billion PBMCs.

The germline V gene (reference sequence) yields GTSNPN for CDR1 and SVGIG for CDR2. The CDR3 numbers 14 residues from cysteine through phenylalanine. This entry keeps only the CDR3 DNA: 42 bases, framed from base 1. V is cut by 1 base and J by 2 bases, and the space between the germline ends is 8 bases. In the case of this clone: Its antigen specificity is not known. No base-level quality is on record; no much larger clone is a single base apart. Other DNA sequences from this sample encode an identical CDR3 as well.

Using the deep immunoSEQ assay, multiplex PCR amplified TCR CDR3 regions from genomic DNA. For each cell subset, the extracted genomic DNA was distributed evenly across all wells of several immunoSEQ 96-well plates, and each plate served as one replicate. For sorted subsets, roughly 200 ng of genomic DNA, equivalent to 25,000 to 35,000 T cell genomes, went into each replicate PCR. The purified libraries were quantified using a Qubit 3.0 fluorometer, sized with a Bioanalyzer 2100, and then quantified again using the KAPA Library Quantification kit. Every immunoSEQ 96-well plate was sequenced on a dedicated single-read 150-cycle Illumina NextSeq 550 flow cell. As for how the authors treated the data: Because the immunoSEQ output held only junctional sequences and lacked quality scores, the filtering could not match the filtering applied to full-length reads. Sequences were annotated with PyIR, a Python wrapper for IgBLAST v1.9, using IMGT germline references to assign V/J genes and CDR3. Any read was removed if the V/J assignment was weak (E-value above 1e-6), the CDR3 was missing, or the read contained stop codons, out-of-frame junctions, or ambiguous translated residues. V3J clonotypes were defined by identical inferred V gene, J gene, and CDR3 amino acid sequence. Percentage overlap between repertoires was computed as shared unique clonotypes divided by the size of the smaller repertoire. Richness of each repertoire was evaluated using RTK rarefaction, the Chao1 estimator, and Recon v2.1 estimates of unobserved clonotypes. OLGA was used to compute generation probabilities for all TCRbeta clonotypes that the gDNA method yielded from several donors. TCRdb took this table from immuneACCESS and kept in-frame rearrangements with V and J called. Such tables lack part of the clones; where checked against another copy, unresolved V genes explain under half of the gap, and the rest is unexplained. D and trimming were read from the DNA, whereas the V and J calls and clone size are those reported in that table. This sample holds more than 2 million clones; 85% to 95% were observed only once. 0.13% of the sample is in the top ten clones.

The donors were healthy, HIV-negative adults who had no recently reported acute infections or vaccinations. Only Caucasian adults living in Nashville, Tennessee, USA were represented among the donors. CD4+ T cells were enriched by magnetic negative selection, after which naive cells were positively selected on CD45RA and the negative fraction was taken as the memory subset. After blood collection by leukapheresis, PBMCs were isolated using Ficoll-Histopaque density gradient centrifugation and then cryopreserved in the vapor phase of liquid nitrogen. Analytical flow cytometry was used to check the purity and quantity of each magnetically sorted T cell population. Genomic DNA was isolated from every sorted fraction and measured by UV absorbance on a Nanodrop 2000c. Results and caveats for the whole study, not just this receptor: Sampling was limited to blood, and TCR repertoires in tissue likely differ from TCR repertoires in blood. Rarefaction of sorted-subset datasets indicated incomplete sequencing despite the large sequencing depth. Based on pairwise subsampling, the degree of clonotype sharing among donors was expected to be affected by sequencing depth. Because the study included only a small number of donors, the genetic and exposure-history diversity represented was limited. Estimated clonotype richness was generally larger for naive than for memory subsets. Around 5.4% of naive CD4, 3.5% of naive CD8, around 2.3% of memory CD4, and roughly 0.4% of memory CD8 clonotypes were shared across several donors. Compared with non-shared clonotypes, the clonotypes found in all four sorted-subset donors had higher generation probabilities.

The sequence derives from a man aged 18 to 30 in good health. The V and J segments used are TRBV30 and TRBJ1-4; no D gene can be assigned with confidence. Input material: naive CD4+ T cells sorted from blood. The sample's cell subset or site label, decoded: CD45RA+ positively selected. The sequence in DNA is TGTGCCTGGAGTGAGGGTAGGACTAATGAAAAACTGTTTTTT. This encodes CAWSEGRTNEKLFF. Outside the CDR3, residues come from the reference TRBV30 and TRBJ1-4 proteins, so the full variable domain is: SQTIHQWPATLVQPVGSPLSLECTVEGTSNPNLYWYRQAAGRGLQLLFYSVGIGQISSEVPQNLSASRPQDRQFILSSKKLLLSDSGFYLCAWSEGRTNEKLFFGSGTQLSVL.